One and the same sample provided the 10 T cell receptor beta chains below, sequenced in a study of T cell changes during pregnancy in multiple sclerosis. Assay used: immunoSEQ multiplex PCR; TCRdb lists only in-frame clones, some missing. The sample has 68,000 or so clones; about 91% are singletons. The sequences come from peripheral blood, collected in the second trimester of pregnancy. The receptor source for this set is a female donor in good health, enrolled as a control in a pregnancy study.

This chain connects TRBV18 to TRBJ1-2, with D unclear. CDR3 length: 14 amino acids. V lost 0 bases, J lost 4 bases, and 9 bases lay in between. CDR1 and CDR2 from the germline V gene are KGHSH and LQKENI. This CDR3 reads CASSPPSGAYGYTF. CDR3 nucleotide sequence: TGTGCCAGCTCACCACCGAGCGGTGCCTATGGCTACACCTTC.

The chain couples TRBV4-3 to TRBJ2-7, with 7 bases identical to TRBD2. Germline V lookup: CDR1 LGHNA, CDR2 YSLEER. After removal of 2 bases from V and 7 bases from J, the junction contained 8 bases not matched to a gene. The CDR3 contains 14 residues. Here the CDR3 DNA reads TGCGCCAGCAGCCAACAGCGGGAACGTCGAGAGCAGTACTTC. It codes for CASSQQRERREQYF.

As regards this clone: This same CDR3 is encoded by further DNA sequences in the sample. The chain links TRBV5-6 to TRBJ1-2, with 7 bases fitting TRBD1. CDR1 and CDR2 from the germline V gene are SGHDT and YYEEEE. The CDR3 consists of 13 residues. Trimming at V came to 4 bases and at J to 4 bases, leaving 4 bases not matched to a gene. The chain's CDR3 is CASSTGTAYGYTF. In DNA form, the CDR3 reads TGTGCCAGCAGCACTGGGACAGCCTATGGCTACACCTTC.

The genes are TRBV27 and TRBJ1-5, with D possibly TRBD1 on 5 matching bases. Trimming took off 3 bases at V and 5 bases at J, with 11 bases between the two ends. This CDR3 region has 14 residues. Germline V CDR1 and CDR2: MNHEY, SMNVEV (reference sequence). The CDR3 DNA reads as TGTGCCAGCAGTTTTAGCCAGGGCCATCAGCCCCAGCATTTT. It is translated as CASSFSQGHQPQHF.

The gene calls are TRBV7-2 and TRBJ2-6; D not certain. Trimming stripped 5 bases from V and 1 base from J, with 12 bases between. The germline V gene has CDR1 SGHTA and CDR2 FQGNSA. This CDR3 comprises 16 residues. The DNA of the CDR3 is TGTGCCAGCAGCGCGCTACAGAGATCTGGGGCCAACGTCCTGACTTTC. This sequence encodes CASSALQRSGANVLTF.

The chain joins TRBV7-3 to TRBJ1-2; D is ambiguous. Germline assignment: CDR1 SGHTA and CDR2 FQGTGA. This CDR3 spans 14 amino acids. Trimming removed 0 bases at V and 3 bases at J, with 8 bases between. Here the CDR3 reads CASSLTAEHYGYTF. The CDR3 DNA sequence: TGTGCCAGCAGCTTAACGGCGGAACACTATGGCTACACCTTC.

V gene TRBV5-4 combines with J gene TRBJ1-2; possible D gene TRBD1, 6 bases. The CDR3 totals 16 residues. Per germline, CDR1 SGHNT and CDR2 YYREEE (reference sequence). Trimming pared 0 bases from V and 5 bases from J, leaving 17 bases between. DNA of the CDR3: TGTGCCAGCAGCTTGGTTAGGCCCGGGACAACGTATGGCTACACCTTC. It yields the protein CASSLVRPGTTYGYTF.

The chain is built from TRBV7-2 and TRBJ2-7; a possible D gene is TRBD2 (5 bases). Trimming cost V 3 bases and J 4 bases, with 13 bases left between them. Germline V CDR1 and CDR2: SGHTA, FQGNSA. This CDR3 is 14 amino acids long. The CDR3 nucleotides are TGTGCCAGCAGCTTGGACTGGAACATGTACGAGCAGTACTTC. Protein sequence: CASSLDWNMYEQYF.

This clone was seen once. The chain employs TRBV28 and TRBJ1-5; 7 nucleotides align to TRBD1. V lost 5 bases and J lost 9; bases outside the gene matches: 10. Germline CDR1 is MDHEN and CDR2 is SYDVKM. This CDR3 is built from 14 residues. The CDR3 DNA follows: TGTGCCAGCAGTCGAGGACAGGTCGGTGGGCCCCAGCATTTT. Translation: CASSRGQVGGPQHF.

The chain combines TRBV5-1 with TRBJ2-1; 9 nucleotides line up with TRBD1. After removal of 3 bases from V and 9 bases from J, the junction contained 4 bases not matched to a gene. Germline CDR1 is SGHRS and CDR2 is YFSETQ. The CDR3 extends over 13 amino acids. The CDR3 bases are TGCGCCAGCAGCTGGACAGGGGTAGGTGAGCAGTTCTTC. Translating gives CASSWTGVGEQFF.